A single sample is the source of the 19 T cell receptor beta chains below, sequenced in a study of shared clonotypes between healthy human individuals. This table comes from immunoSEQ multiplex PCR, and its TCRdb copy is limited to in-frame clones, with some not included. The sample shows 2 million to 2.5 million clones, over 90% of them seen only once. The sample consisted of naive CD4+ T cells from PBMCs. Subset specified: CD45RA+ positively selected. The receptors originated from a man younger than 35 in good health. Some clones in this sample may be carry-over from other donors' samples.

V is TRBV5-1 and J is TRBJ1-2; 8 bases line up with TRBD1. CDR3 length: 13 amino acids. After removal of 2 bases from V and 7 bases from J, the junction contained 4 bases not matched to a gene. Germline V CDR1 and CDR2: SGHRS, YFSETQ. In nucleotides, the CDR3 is TGCGCCAGCAGCTTCGTAACAGGGGGTGGCTACACCTTC. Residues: CASSFVTGGGYTF. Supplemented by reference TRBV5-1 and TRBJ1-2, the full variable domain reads KAGVTQTPRYLIKTRGQQVTLSCSPISGHRSVSWYQQTPGQGLQFLFEYFSETQRNKGNFPGRFSGRQFSNSRSEMNVSTLELGDSALYLCASSFVTGGGYTFGSGTRLTVV.

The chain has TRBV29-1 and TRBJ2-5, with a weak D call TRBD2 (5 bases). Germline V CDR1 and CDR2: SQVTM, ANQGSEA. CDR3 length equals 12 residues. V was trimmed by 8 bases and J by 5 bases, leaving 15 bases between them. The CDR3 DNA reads TGCAGCTTCGTTGAGGGCGAGGAGACCCAGTACTTC. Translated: CSFVEGEETQYF.

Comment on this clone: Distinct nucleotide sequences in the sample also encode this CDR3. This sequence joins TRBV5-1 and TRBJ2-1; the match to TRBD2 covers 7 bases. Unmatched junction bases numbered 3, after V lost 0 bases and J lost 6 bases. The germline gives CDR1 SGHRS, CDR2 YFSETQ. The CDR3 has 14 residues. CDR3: CASSLAGGSNEQFF. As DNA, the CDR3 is TGCGCCAGCAGCTTGGCCGGGGGGTCCAATGAGCAGTTCTTC. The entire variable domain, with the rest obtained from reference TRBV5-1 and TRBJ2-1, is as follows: KAGVTQTPRYLIKTRGQQVTLSCSPISGHRSVSWYQQTPGQGLQFLFEYFSETQRNKGNFPGRFSGRQFSNSRSEMNVSTLELGDSALYLCASSLAGGSNEQFFGPGTRLTVL.

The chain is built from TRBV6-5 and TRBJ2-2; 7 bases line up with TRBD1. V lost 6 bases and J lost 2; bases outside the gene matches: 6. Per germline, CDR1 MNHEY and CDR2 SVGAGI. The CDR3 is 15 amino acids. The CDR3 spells CASSTTGFNTGELFF. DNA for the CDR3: TGTGCCAGCAGCACGACAGGGTTTAACACCGGGGAGCTGTTTTTT.

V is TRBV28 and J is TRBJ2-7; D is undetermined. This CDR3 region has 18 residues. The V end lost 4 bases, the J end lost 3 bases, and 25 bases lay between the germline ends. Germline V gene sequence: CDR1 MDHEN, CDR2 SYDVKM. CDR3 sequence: CASSSSIRLGLPIYEQYF. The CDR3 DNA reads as TGTGCCAGCAGTTCCTCAATACGGCTTGGGCTTCCCATCTACGAGCAGTACTTC.

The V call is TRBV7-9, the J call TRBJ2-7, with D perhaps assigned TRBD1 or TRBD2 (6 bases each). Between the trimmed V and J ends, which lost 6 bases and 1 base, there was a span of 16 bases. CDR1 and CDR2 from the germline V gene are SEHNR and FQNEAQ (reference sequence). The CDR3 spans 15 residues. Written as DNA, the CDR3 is TGTGCCAGCAGGCCATTCGGGGGCAAGTCCTACGAGCAGTACTTC. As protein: CASRPFGGKSYEQYF. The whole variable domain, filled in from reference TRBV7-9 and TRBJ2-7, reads DTGVSQNPRHKITKRGQNVTFRCDPISEHNRLYWYRQTLGQGPEFLTYFQNEAQLEKSRLLSDRFSAERPKGSFSTLEIQRTEQGDSAMYLCASRPFGGKSYEQYFGPGTRLTVT.

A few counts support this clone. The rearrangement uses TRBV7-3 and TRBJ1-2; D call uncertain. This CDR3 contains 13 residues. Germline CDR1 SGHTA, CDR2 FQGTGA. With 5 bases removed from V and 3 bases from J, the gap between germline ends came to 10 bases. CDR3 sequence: CASSLGPYYGYTF. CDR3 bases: TGTGCCAGCAGCCTAGGCCCCTACTATGGCTACACCTTC.

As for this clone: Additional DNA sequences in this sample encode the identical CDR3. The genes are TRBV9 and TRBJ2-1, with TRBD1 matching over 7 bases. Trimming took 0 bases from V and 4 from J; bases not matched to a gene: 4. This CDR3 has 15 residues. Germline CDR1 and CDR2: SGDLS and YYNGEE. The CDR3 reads CASSVAGTEYNEQFF. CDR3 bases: TGTGCCAGCAGCGTAGCGGGGACAGAATACAATGAGCAGTTCTTC.

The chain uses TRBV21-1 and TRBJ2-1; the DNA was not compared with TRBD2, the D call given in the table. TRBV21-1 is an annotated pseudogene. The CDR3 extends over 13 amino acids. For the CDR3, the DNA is TGCATAGGTGGCGGGAGGGGCAACAATGAGCAGTTCTTC. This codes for CIGGGRGNNEQFF.

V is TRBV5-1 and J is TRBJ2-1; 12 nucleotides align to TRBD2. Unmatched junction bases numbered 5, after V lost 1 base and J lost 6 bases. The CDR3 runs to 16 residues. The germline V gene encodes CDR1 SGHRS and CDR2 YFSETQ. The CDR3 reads CASSLPTSGSGNEQFF. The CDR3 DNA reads TGCGCCAGCAGCTTGCCGACTAGCGGGAGTGGCAATGAGCAGTTCTTC.

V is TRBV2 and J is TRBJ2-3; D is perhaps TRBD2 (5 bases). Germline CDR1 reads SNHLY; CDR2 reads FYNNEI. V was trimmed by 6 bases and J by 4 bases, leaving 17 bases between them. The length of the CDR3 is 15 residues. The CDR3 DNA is TGTGCCAGCAGAAGGGCCCGTAGCGTTCCAGATACGCAGTATTTT. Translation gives CASRRARSVPDTQYF.

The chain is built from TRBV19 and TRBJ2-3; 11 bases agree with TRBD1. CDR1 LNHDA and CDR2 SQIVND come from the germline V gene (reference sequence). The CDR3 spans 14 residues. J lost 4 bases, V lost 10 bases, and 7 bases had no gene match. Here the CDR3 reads CATRGQGASDTQYF. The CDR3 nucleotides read TGTGCCACCAGAGGACAGGGGGCATCAGATACGCAGTATTTT.

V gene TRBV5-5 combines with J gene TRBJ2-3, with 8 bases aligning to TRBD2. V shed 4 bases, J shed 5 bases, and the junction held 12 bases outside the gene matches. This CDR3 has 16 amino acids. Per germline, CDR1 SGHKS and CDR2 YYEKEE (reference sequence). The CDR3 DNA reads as TGTGCCAGCAGCACCCGGGGGGGGCTAGCGGTAGATACGCAGTATTTT. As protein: CASSTRGGLAVDTQYF.

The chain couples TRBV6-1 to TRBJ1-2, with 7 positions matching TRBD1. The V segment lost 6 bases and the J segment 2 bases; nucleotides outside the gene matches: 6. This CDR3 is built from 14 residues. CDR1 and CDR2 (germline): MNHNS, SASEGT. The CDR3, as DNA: TGTGCCAGCAGCCCCGGGACAGCAAACTATGGCTACACCTTC. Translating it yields CASSPGTANYGYTF.

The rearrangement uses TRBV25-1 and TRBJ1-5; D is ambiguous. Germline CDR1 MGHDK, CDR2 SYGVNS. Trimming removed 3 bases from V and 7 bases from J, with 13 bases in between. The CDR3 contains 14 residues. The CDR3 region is CASSDRQAKQPQHF. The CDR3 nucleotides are TGTGCCAGCAGTGACAGGCAAGCGAAGCAGCCCCAGCATTTT. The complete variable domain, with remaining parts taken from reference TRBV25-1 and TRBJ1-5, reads EADIYQTPRYLVIGTGKKITLECSQTMGHDKMYWYQQDPGMELHLIHYSYGVNSTEKGDLSSESTVSRIRTEHFPLTLESARPSHTSQYLCASSDRQAKQPQHFGDGTRLSIL.

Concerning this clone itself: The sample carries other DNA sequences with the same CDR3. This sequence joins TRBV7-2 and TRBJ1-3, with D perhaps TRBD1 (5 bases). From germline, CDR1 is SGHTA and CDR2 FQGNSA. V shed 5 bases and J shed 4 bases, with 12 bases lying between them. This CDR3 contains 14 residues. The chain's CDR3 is CASSLGVSGNTIYF. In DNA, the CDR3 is TGTGCCAGCAGCCTAGGGGTATCCGGAAACACCATATATTTT. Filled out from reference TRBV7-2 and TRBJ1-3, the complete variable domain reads GAGVSQSPSNKVTEKGKDVELRCDPISGHTALYWYRQSLGQGLEFLIYFQGNSAPDKSGLPSDRFSAERTGGSVSTLTIQRTQQEDSAVYLCASSLGVSGNTIYFGEGSWLTVV.

The CDR3 DNA is TGTGCCAGCAGGCGGACACCTAACTATGGCTACACCTTC. Protein sequence: CASRRTPNYGYTF. This sequence joins TRBV6-5 and TRBJ1-2; possible D gene TRBD1, 5 bases. Germline values: CDR1 MNHEY, CDR2 SVGAGI. This CDR3 spans 13 amino acids. V lost 6 bases, J lost 0 bases, and 8 bases lay in between.

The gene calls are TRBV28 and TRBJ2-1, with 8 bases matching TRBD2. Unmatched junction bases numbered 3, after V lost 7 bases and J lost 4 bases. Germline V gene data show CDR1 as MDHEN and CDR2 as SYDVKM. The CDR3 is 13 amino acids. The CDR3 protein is CASTAGGYNEQFF. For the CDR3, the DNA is TGTGCCAGCACGGCGGGAGGTTACAATGAGCAGTTCTTC.

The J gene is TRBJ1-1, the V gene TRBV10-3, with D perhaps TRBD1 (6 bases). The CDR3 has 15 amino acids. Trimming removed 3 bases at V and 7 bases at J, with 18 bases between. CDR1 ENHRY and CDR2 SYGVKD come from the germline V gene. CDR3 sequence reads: CAISDLKRQAVEAFF. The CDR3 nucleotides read TGTGCCATCAGTGATTTGAAACGACAGGCGGTTGAAGCTTTCTTT.